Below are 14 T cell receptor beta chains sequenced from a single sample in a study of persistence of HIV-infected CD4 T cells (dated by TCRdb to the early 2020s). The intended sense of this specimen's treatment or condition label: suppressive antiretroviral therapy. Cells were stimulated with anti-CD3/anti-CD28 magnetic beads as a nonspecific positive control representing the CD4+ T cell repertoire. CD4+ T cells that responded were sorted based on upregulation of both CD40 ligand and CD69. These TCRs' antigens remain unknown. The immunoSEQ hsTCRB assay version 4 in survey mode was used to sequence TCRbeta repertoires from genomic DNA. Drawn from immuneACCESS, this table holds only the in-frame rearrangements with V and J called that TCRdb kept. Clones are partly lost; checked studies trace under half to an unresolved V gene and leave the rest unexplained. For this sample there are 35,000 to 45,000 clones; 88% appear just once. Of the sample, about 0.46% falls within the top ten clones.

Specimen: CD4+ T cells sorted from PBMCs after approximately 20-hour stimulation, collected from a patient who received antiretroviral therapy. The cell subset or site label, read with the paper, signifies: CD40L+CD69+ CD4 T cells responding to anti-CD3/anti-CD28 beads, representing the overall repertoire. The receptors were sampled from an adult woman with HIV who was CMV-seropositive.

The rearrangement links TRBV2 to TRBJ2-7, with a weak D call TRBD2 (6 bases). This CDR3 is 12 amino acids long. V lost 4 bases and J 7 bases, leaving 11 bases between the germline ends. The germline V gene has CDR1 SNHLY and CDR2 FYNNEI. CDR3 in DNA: TGTGCCAGCAGTGCGGGGGTAGGGGAGCAGTACGTC. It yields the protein CASSAGVGEQYV.

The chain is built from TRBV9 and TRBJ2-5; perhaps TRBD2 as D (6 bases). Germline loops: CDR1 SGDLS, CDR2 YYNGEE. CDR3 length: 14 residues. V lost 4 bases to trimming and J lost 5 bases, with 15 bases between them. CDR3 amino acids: CASSPPGGTETQYF. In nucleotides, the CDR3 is TGTGCCAGCAGCCCCCCCGGGGGTACTGAGACCCAGTACTTC.

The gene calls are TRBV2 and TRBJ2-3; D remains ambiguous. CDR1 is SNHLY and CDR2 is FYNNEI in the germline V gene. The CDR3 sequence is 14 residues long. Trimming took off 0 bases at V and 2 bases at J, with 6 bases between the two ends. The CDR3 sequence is CASSEAQPTDTQYF. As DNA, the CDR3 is TGTGCCAGCAGTGAAGCACAGCCCACAGATACGCAGTATTTT.

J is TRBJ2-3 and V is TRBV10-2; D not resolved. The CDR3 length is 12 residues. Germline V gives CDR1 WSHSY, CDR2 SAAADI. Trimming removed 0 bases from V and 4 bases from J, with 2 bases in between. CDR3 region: CASSESPDTQYF. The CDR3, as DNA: TGCGCCAGCAGTGAGTCCCCAGATACGCAGTATTTT.

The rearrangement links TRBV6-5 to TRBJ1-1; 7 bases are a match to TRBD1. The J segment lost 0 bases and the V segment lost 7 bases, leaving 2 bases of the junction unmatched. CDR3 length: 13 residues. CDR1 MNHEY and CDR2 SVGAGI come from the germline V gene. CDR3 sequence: CASNRGLNTEAFF. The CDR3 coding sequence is TGTGCCAGCAATAGGGGGCTGAACACTGAAGCTTTCTTT.

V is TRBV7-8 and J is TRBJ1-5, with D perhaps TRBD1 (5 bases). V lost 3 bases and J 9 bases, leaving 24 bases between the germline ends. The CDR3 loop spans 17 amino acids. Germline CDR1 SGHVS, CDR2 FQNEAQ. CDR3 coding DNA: TGTGCCAGCAGCTTTCAGCCAAACCGGGACCTGGAAGGGCCCCAGCATTTT. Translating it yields CASSFQPNRDLEGPQHF.

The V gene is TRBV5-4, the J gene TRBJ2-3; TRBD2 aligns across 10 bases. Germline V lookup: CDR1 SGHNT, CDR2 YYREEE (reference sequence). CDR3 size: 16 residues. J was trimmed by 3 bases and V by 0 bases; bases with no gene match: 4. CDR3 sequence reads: CASSLVSGGATDTQYF. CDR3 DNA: TGTGCCAGCAGCTTGGTGAGCGGGGGGGCAACAGATACGCAGTATTTT. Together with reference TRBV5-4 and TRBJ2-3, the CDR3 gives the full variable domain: ETGVTQSPTHLIKTRGQQVTLRCSSQSGHNTVSWYQQALGQGPQFIFQYYREEENGRGNFPPRFSGLQFPNYSSELNVNALELDDSALYLCASSLVSGGATDTQYFGPGTRLTVL.

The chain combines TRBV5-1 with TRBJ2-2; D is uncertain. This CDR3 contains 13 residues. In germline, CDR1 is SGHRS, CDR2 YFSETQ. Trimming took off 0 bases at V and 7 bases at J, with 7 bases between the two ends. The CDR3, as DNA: TGCGCCAGCAGCTTGGACTTGAGCGGGGAGCTGTTTTTT. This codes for CASSLDLSGELFF.

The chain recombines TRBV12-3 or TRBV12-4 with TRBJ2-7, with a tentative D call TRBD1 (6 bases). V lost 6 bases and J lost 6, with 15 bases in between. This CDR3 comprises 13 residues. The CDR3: CASSSTGTGEQYF. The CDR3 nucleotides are TGTGCCAGCAGCTCAACAGGGACGGGCGAGCAGTACTTC.

In DNA form, the CDR3 reads TGTGCCAGCCGAAGGTCTGGTGGGAGCTCCTACGAGCAGTACGTC. This gives the protein CASRRSGGSSYEQYV. The chain joins TRBV6-5 to TRBJ2-7; D might be TRBD2 (5 bases). In germline, CDR1 is MNHEY, CDR2 SVGAGI. Trimming removed 8 bases at V and 0 bases at J, with 17 bases between. The CDR3 covers 15 residues.

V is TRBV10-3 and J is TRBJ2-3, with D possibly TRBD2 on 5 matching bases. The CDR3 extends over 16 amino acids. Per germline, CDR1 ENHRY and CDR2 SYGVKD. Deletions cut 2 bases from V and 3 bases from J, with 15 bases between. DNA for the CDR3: TGTGCCATCAGTGAGGACGGCGGGCTGGGTACAGATACGCAGTATTTT. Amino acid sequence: CAISEDGGLGTDTQYF.

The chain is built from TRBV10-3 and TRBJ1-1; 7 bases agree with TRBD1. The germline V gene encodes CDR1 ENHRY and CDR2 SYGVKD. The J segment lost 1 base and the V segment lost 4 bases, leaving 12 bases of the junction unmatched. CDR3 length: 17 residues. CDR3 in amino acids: CAISAPPKGAENTEAFF. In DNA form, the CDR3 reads TGTGCCATCAGTGCCCCACCCAAGGGGGCGGAGAACACTGAAGCTTTCTTT.

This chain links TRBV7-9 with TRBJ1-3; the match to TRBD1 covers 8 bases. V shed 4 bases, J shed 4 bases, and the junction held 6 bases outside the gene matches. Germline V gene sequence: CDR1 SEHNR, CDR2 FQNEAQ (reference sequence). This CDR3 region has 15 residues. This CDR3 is CASSYDRGAGNTIYF. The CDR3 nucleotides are TGTGCCAGCAGCTATGACAGGGGTGCCGGAAACACCATATATTTT. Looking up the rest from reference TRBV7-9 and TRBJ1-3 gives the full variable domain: DTGVSQNPRHKITKRGQNVTFRCDPISEHNRLYWYRQTLGQGPEFLTYFQNEAQLEKSRLLSDRFSAERPKGSFSTLEIQRTEQGDSAMYLCASSYDRGAGNTIYFGEGSWLTVV.

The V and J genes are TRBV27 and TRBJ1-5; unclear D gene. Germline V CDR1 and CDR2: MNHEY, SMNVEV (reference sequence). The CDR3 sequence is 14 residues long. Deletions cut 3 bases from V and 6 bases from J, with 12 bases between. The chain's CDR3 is CASSFRGRGQPQHF. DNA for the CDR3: TGTGCCAGCAGTTTTAGAGGGCGGGGTCAGCCCCAGCATTTT.